This T cell receptor (beta chain) was retrieved from a study of T cell responses to AZD1222 COVID-19 vaccine. Study results and limitations: It was only a handful of AZD1222 recipients who were seropositive at baseline. Donors skewed white British and female; clonal diversity was possibly underestimated.

To note about this clone: Its matching antigen is unknown.

Between the trimmed V and J ends, which lost 1 base and 6 bases, there was a span of 7 bases. Germline V gives CDR1 LNHNV, CDR2 YYDKDF (reference sequence). The CDR3 contains 13 residues. The method was immunoSEQ multiplex PCR; TCRdb's version includes in-frame clones alone and lacks a portion of them. The sample contains about 150,000 clones, about 89% of which appear only once. The receptor was derived from an adult who received the MenACWY meningococcal vaccine as a control. The chain is built from TRBV15 and TRBJ2-1, with D unclear. Specimen: peripheral blood, collected 28 days after the second dose of the MenACWY control vaccine. The DNA for the CDR3 is TGTGCCACCAGCAGAGGATGGGGCAATGAGCAGTTCTTC. Translating gives CATSRGWGNEQFF.